The 5 T cell receptor beta chains below were found in one sample sequenced in a study of blood T cell repertoires in COVID-19. Data came from immunoSEQ multiplex PCR; TCRdb stores just in-frame clones and leaves some out. Among 180,000 or so clones listed, around 87% were seen once. Sequenced material: peripheral blood. Receptors were obtained from a man aged 35-49 years with active or convalescent COVID-19.

The V call is TRBV12-3 or TRBV12-4, the J call TRBJ2-6, with D maybe TRBD2 (5 bases). The CDR3 extends over 13 amino acids. The ends were cut back, 6 bases at V and 2 bases at J, with 5 bases in the middle. This chain's CDR3 is CASSGTGANVLTF. The DNA for the CDR3 is TGTGCCAGCAGCGGGACTGGGGCCAACGTCCTGACTTTC.

The J gene is TRBJ1-1, the V gene TRBV29-1; 11 nucleotides match TRBD1. CDR1 is SQVTM and CDR2 is ANQGSEA in the germline V gene. The CDR3 spans 14 residues. After removal of 5 bases from V and 6 bases from J, the junction contained 8 bases not matched to a gene. The CDR3 reads CSVRTGGITPEAFF. DNA of the CDR3: TGCAGCGTTCGGACAGGGGGCATTACGCCTGAAGCTTTCTTT.

This rearrangement joins TRBV7-6 to TRBJ1-4; 7 bases map to TRBD1. Germline lookup yields CDR1 SGHVS and CDR2 FNYEAQ. The CDR3 loop spans 14 amino acids. With 6 bases clipped from V and 6 bases from J, the junction kept 7 bases outside the gene matches. DNA of the CDR3: TGTGCCAGCAGACGCTTCAGGGGGGATGAAAAACTGTTTTTT. Translation gives CASRRFRGDEKLFF.

The chain is built from TRBV27 and TRBJ2-7; 9 bases agree with TRBD1. The trim removed 4 bases at V and 7 bases at J, leaving 11 bases unmatched. The CDR3 is made up of 15 amino acids. The germline V gene has CDR1 MNHEY and CDR2 SMNVEV (reference sequence). CDR3: CASSSGQGTIGEQYF. CDR3 bases: TGTGCCAGCAGTTCGGGACAGGGAACTATAGGGGAGCAGTACTTC.

The chain carries TRBV27 and TRBJ2-2; 8 bases map to TRBD1. The germline V gene has CDR1 MNHEY and CDR2 SMNVEV (reference sequence). V was clipped by 3 bases and J by 4 bases; unmatched bases: 4. The CDR3 runs to 15 residues. The CDR3 sequence: CASSLQGAITGELFF. The CDR3 nucleotides are TGTGCCAGCAGTTTGCAGGGGGCAATCACCGGGGAGCTGTTTTTT.